A selection of T cell receptor beta chains follows, all from one sample in a study of CD8+ T cells in alopecia areata. Using immunoSEQ multiplex PCR, the repertoire was profiled, and TCRdb retains in-frame clones only, with some absent. This sample has about 190,000 clones, with roughly 53% found just once. The sequencing here drew on CD8+ T cells sorted from blood, taken at week 24, from a patient treated with tofacitinib. These receptors all stem from a human donor with alopecia areata. Each CDR3 is given with its conserved first and last residue. D genes are given only for firm matches. The size entry is marked missing in some rows and otherwise reads once, few, many or a size class.

J,size,V,D,DNA,CDR3
TRBJ2-5,NA,TRBV25-1,NA,TGTGCCAGCAGTGAATGGGGAGCGCAAGAGACCCAGTACTTC,CASSEWGAQETQYF
TRBJ1-5,NA,TRBV11-2,TRBD1,TGTGCCAGCAGCACCGCAGGGGGCTTGCAGCCCCAGCATTTT,CASSTAGGLQPQHF
TRBJ1-1,NA,TRBV27,NA,TGTGCCAGCAGTTTATTGGGGGCCACTGAAGCTTTCTTT,CASSLLGATEAFF
TRBJ2-7,few,TRBV9,TRBD2,TGTGCCAGCAGCGAGGGACTAGCAGGCGAGCAGTACTTC,CASSEGLAGEQYF
TRBJ2-5,NA,TRBV6-5,TRBD1,TGTGCCAGCAGTTTTTCTACAGGGGGCCAAGAGACCCAGTACTTC,CASSFSTGGQETQYF
TRBJ1-2,NA,TRBV4-2,NA,TGTGCCAGCAGCCATGTTCCGGGACCCAACTATGGCTACACCTTC,CASSHVPGPNYGYTF
TRBJ1-1,NA,TRBV6-1,NA,TGTGCCCTCGGAGCGGGTCGACAGCGGAAAACTGAAGCTTTCTTT,CALGAGRQRKTEAFF
TRBJ1-5,NA,TRBV19,NA,TGTGCCAGCAGGGGTAGCAATCAGCCCCAGCATTTT,CASRGSNQPQHF
TRBJ1-6,few,TRBV27,NA,TGTGCCAGCAGTTACGGAACCAATTCACCCCTCCACTTT,CASSYGTNSPLHF
TRBJ2-1,NA,TRBV7-9,NA,TGTGCCAGCAGCTCCCCCCTAAAAGCGGGTGGCTACAATGAGCAGTTCTTC,CASSSPLKAGGYNEQFF
TRBJ2-5,NA,TRBV7-2,NA,TGTGCCAGCAGCCAGACAGTTGGGGAGACCCAGTACTTC,CASSQTVGETQYF
TRBJ2-1,NA,TRBV30,NA,TGTGCCTGGAGGGATGAGTCCTACAATGAGCAGTTCTTC,CAWRDESYNEQFF
TRBJ2-7,NA,TRBV18,NA,TGTGCCAGCTCACCACTGGTAGGGGGGGAGATCTACGAGCAGTACTTC,CASSPLVGGEIYEQYF
TRBJ2-5,NA,TRBV6-5,NA,TGTGCCAGCAGTTACTCGAGACGTGGCTGGGAAGAGACCCAGTACTTC,CASSYSRRGWEETQYF
TRBJ2-1,few,TRBV11-3,NA,TGTGCCAGCAGCTCCGGTTATGAGCAGTTCTTC,CASSSGYEQFF
TRBJ2-2,NA,TRBV30,NA,TGTGCCTGGAGTCCTACTTCGGACGGGGAGCTGTTTTTT,CAWSPTSDGELFF
TRBJ2-5,NA,TRBV7-9,TRBD1,TGTGCCAGCAGCAAAGGGACAGAAGAGACCCAGTACTTC,CASSKGTEETQYF
TRBJ2-2,few,TRBV19,NA,TGTGCCAGTATTGAGGCTACAGCGAGCAACACCGGGGAGCTGTTTTTT,CASIEATASNTGELFF
TRBJ1-2,NA,TRBV2,NA,TGTGCCAGCGGGGGACCAACTGGCTACACCTTC,CASGGPTGYTF
TRBJ2-2,NA,TRBV5-1,NA,TGCGCCAGCAACCGGGTTTCGAACACCGGGGAGCTGTTTTTT,CASNRVSNTGELFF
TRBJ2-2,few,TRBV11-2,NA,TGTGCCAGCTACACCGGGGAGCTGTTTTTT,CASYTGELFF
TRBJ2-1,NA,TRBV7-3,TRBD2,TGTGCCAGCAGCTCGATTAGCCTCAGGACTAGCGGGGGGGCCCATGAGCAGTTCTTC,CASSSISLRTSGGAHEQFF
TRBJ1-1,NA,TRBV7-9,NA,TGTGCCAGCAGCTTGAGTACAGAAGCTTTCTTT,CASSLSTEAFF
TRBJ2-7,NA,TRBV6-6,NA,TGTGCCAGCGCTAACTACGAGCAGTACTTC,CASANYEQYF
TRBJ1-5,few,TRBV30,NA,TGTGCCTGGAGCGGGGTAACTCAGCCCCAGCATTTT,CAWSGVTQPQHF
TRBJ1-5,NA,TRBV6-1,NA,TGTGCCAGCAGTGAAGAATCGTTTAGCAACCAGCCCCAGCATTTT,CASSEESFSNQPQHF
TRBJ2-1,NA,TRBV6-1,TRBD2,TGTGCCAGCAGTGAGGCCGGACTAGGACACTACAATGAGCAGTTCTTC,CASSEAGLGHYNEQFF
TRBJ2-1,NA,TRBV7-9,NA,TGTGCCAGCAGCTTAGCTGAGGGGGAGTACAATGAGCAGTTCTTC,CASSLAEGEYNEQFF
TRBJ2-2,NA,TRBV5-1,NA,TGCGCCAGCAGCTTGCTTCCAGAGACGAACACCGGGGAGCTGTTTTTT,CASSLLPETNTGELFF
TRBJ2-1,many,TRBV7-8,TRBD2,TGTGCCAGCAGCTTCGAAACAGCGGGGGTGAATGAGCAGTTCTTC,CASSFETAGVNEQFF
TRBJ2-5,NA,TRBV7-9,TRBD1,TGTGCCAGCAGCCTGAGGACAGGGTCGATAGAGACCCAGTACTTC,CASSLRTGSIETQYF
TRBJ2-1,few,TRBV5-1,NA,TGCGCCAGCAGCTGGGTTGTGAGAGGGATCGTCAATGAGCAGTTCTTC,CASSWVVRGIVNEQFF
TRBJ2-3,few,TRBV7-9,NA,TGTGCCAGCAGCTTAGGGGGCGAGAAGGATACGCAGTATTTT,CASSLGGEKDTQYF
TRBJ2-7,once,TRBV7-9,NA,TGTGCCAGCAGCTTGTGGGGAAACGACGAGCAGTACTTC,CASSLWGNDEQYF
TRBJ2-5,NA,TRBV13,NA,TGTGCCAGCAGCTTAGGCGCGAGGGGCCAAGAGACCCAGTACTTC,CASSLGARGQETQYF
TRBJ1-5,NA,TRBV5-1,NA,TGCGCCAGCAGCTTGGAGGAGTACCATCGAATGGAGCCCCAGCATTTT,CASSLEEYHRMEPQHF
TRBJ1-5,NA,TRBV4-1,NA,TGCGCCAGCAGCCCCCAGGACGGAAATCAGCCCCAGCATTTT,CASSPQDGNQPQHF
TRBJ2-2,few,TRBV29-1,NA,TGCAGCGTTGACGGGGGGCGATCCGGGGAGCTGTTTTTT,CSVDGGRSGELFF
TRBJ2-7,few,TRBV7-9,NA,TGTGCCAGCAGCGCCTCCGAGCAGTACTTC,CASSASEQYF
TRBJ2-1,NA,TRBV15,NA,TGTGCCACCAACGTACAGGGATACAATGAGCAGTTCTTC,CATNVQGYNEQFF
TRBJ2-7,few,TRBV5-1,TRBD1,TGCGCCAGCAGCTTGGATGAGTGGGGGACAGGGGGCTACGAGCAGTACTTC,CASSLDEWGTGGYEQYF